The 28 T cell receptor beta chains given below trace back to one sample, sequenced in a study of T cells in localized non-small cell lung cancer. The table came from immunoSEQ multiplex PCR; TCRdb's copy has only in-frame clones and leaves some out. The table lists 65,000 or so clones, roughly 79% of them singletons. Material: PBMCs, obtained before any cancer treatment. The receptors originated from a man aged 40 to 70 with stage II lung adenocarcinoma.

V and J are TRBV7-9 and TRBJ1-1; 7 nucleotides line up with TRBD1. CDR1 is SEHNR and CDR2 is FQNEAQ in the germline V gene (reference sequence). The CDR3 length is 14 residues. Trimming removed 2 bases from V and 3 bases from J; junction bases left unmatched: 3. CDR3 coding DNA: TGTGCCAGCAGCTTATCAGGGGGGGACACTGAAGCTTTCTTT. It specifies CASSLSGGDTEAFF.

The rearrangement joins TRBV4-1 to TRBJ2-7; D call uncertain. Trimming stripped 0 bases from V and 4 bases from J, with 13 bases between. The CDR3 consists of 15 residues. Germline lookup yields CDR1 MGHRA and CDR2 YSYEKL. The CDR3 DNA follows: TGCGCCAGCAGCCAAGAACACGCCGGAAAGTACGAGCAGTACTTC. Translated: CASSQEHAGKYEQYF.

This chain connects TRBV19 to TRBJ1-5; TRBD1 is a possible D gene (6 bases). V lost 5 bases and J 5 bases, leaving 19 bases between the germline ends. The V gene's germline CDR1 is LNHDA and CDR2 SQIVND (reference sequence). The CDR3 loop spans 16 amino acids. The CDR3 region has the DNA TGTGCCAGTAGTTTCCGACAGGCTTTTTTGGATCAGCCCCAGCATTTT. This codes for CASSFRQAFLDQPQHF.

This clone was counted only a few times. The chain couples TRBV20-1 to TRBJ1-1; D remains ambiguous. The germline CDR1 and CDR2 sequences are DFQATT and SNEGSKA (reference sequence). Trimming left V 3 bases short and J 8 bases short, with 7 bases between. This CDR3 is built from 10 residues. The CDR3 DNA reads TGCAGTGCTAGGCAGGAAGAAGCTTTCTTT. This translates into CSARQEEAFF.

The V call is TRBV27, the J call TRBJ2-1; no definite D call. Germline assignment: CDR1 MNHEY and CDR2 SMNVEV (reference sequence). The CDR3 is 16 amino acids. Trimming pared 2 bases from V and 1 base from J, leaving 12 bases between. CDR3 DNA sequence: TGTGCCAGCAGTTTAGTCGGCGGTAGTTCCTACAATGAGCAGTTCTTC. Translated: CASSLVGGSSYNEQFF.

The rearrangement joins TRBV18 to TRBJ1-1, with D possibly being TRBD1 (6 bases). The CDR3 extends over 15 amino acids. The germline gives CDR1 KGHSH, CDR2 LQKENI. Trimming removed 8 bases from V and 1 base from J, with 17 bases in between. CDR3 in DNA: TGTGCCAGCCAAAACTTGGGGACACCGAACACTGAAGCTTTCTTT. Its protein product is CASQNLGTPNTEAFF.

The chain combines TRBV7-3 with TRBJ2-1, with 11 bases matching TRBD1. The germline gives CDR1 SGHTA, CDR2 FQGTGA. The CDR3 runs to 17 residues. J gave up 8 bases and V 5 bases, and 14 bases lay outside the gene matches. Here the CDR3 DNA reads TGTGCCAGCAGCACCGGGACAGGGGGTCCCTATTGGGATGAGCAGTTCTTC. This encodes CASSTGTGGPYWDEQFF.

V usage is TRBV4-1 and J usage is TRBJ2-3; 7 nucleotides align to TRBD2. CDR1 and CDR2 (germline): MGHRA, YSYEKL. V lost 5 bases to trimming and J lost 2 bases; unmatched junction nucleotides: 10. The CDR3 runs to 16 residues. In nucleotides, the CDR3 is TGCGCCAGCAGCTCCTGGAGCGGGGAAGTCACAGATACGCAGTATTTT. Protein product: CASSSWSGEVTDTQYF.

V is TRBV7-2 and J is TRBJ1-5, with 10 bases matching TRBD1. V shed 5 bases, J shed 5 bases, and the junction held 3 bases outside the gene matches. CDR1 is SGHTA, CDR2 FQGNSA, per germline. The CDR3 length is 14 residues. The CDR3 loop reads CASSRDRGDQPQHF. The CDR3 DNA follows: TGTGCCAGCAGCCGGGACAGGGGTGATCAGCCCCAGCATTTT.

The V and J genes are TRBV19 and TRBJ2-5; 10 bases align to TRBD1. This CDR3 is built from 15 residues. Germline CDR1 is LNHDA and CDR2 is SQIVND (reference sequence). V gave up 6 bases and J gave up 2 bases; unmatched junction bases: 6. CDR3 bases: TGTGCCAGTAGAAAGGACAGGGGGAAGCAAGAGACCCAGTACTTC. Its translation is CASRKDRGKQETQYF.

This clone was seen just once. The J gene is TRBJ2-5, the V gene TRBV5-1; perhaps TRBD1 as D (5 bases). Trimming shortened V by 0 bases and J by 1 base, and 7 bases separated the two germline ends. Germline V CDR1 and CDR2: SGHRS, YFSETQ. This CDR3 spans 14 amino acids. The CDR3: CASSLAGPQETQYF. The CDR3, as DNA: TGCGCCAGCAGCTTGGCAGGGCCCCAAGAGACCCAGTACTTC.

The chain combines TRBV21-1 with TRBJ1-3. TRBV21-1 is a listed pseudogene. CDR3 size: 18 residues. This CDR3 reads CASSNPPGRGESGNTIYF. The CDR3, as DNA: TGTGCCAGCAGCAACCCACCCGGGAGAGGGGAGTCGGGAAACACCATATATTTT.

V gene TRBV6-1 combines with J gene TRBJ1-5; the D gene is possibly TRBD1 (5 bases). The CDR3 consists of 16 residues. The V end was cut by 4 bases, the J end by 6 bases, with 19 bases between. Germline assignment: CDR1 MNHNS and CDR2 SASEGT. The CDR3: CASSAPLGGAGQPQHF. The CDR3 coding sequence is TGTGCCAGCAGTGCGCCTTTGGGAGGGGCGGGTCAGCCCCAGCATTTT.

The count of this clone is one. The chain carries TRBV5-1 and TRBJ2-1; the match to TRBD1 covers 7 bases. The CDR3 spans 16 residues. V was clipped by 5 bases and J by 0 bases; unmatched bases: 8. Germline CDR1 is SGHRS and CDR2 is YFSETQ. The CDR3 nucleotides are TGCGCCAGCAGACAGGACAGGACCAGCTCCTACAATGAGCAGTTCTTC. Amino acids: CASRQDRTSSYNEQFF.

This rearrangement joins TRBV9 to TRBJ2-2; 8 bases align to TRBD2. Germline CDR1 SGDLS, CDR2 YYNGEE. V was clipped by 7 bases and J by 2 bases; unmatched bases: 10. The CDR3 covers 16 residues. The CDR3 region has the DNA TGTGCCAGCCAGACCTCTAGCGGGCTAAACACCGGGGAGCTGTTTTTT. Translation: CASQTSSGLNTGELFF.

The chain joins TRBV14 to TRBJ2-7, with D perhaps matching TRBD2 (5 bases). The CDR3 totals 14 residues. V dropped 1 base and J dropped 7 bases, with 14 bases sitting between them. CDR1 and CDR2 (germline): SGHDN, FVKESK. The CDR3 loop reads CASSQGRLAGEQYF. The CDR3 DNA is TGTGCCAGCAGCCAAGGGCGTCTAGCCGGGGAGCAGTACTTC. The whole variable domain, filled in from reference TRBV14 and TRBJ2-7, reads EAGVTQFPSHSVIEKGQTVTLRCDPISGHDNLYWYRRVMGKEIKFLLHFVKESKQDESGMPNNRFLAERTGGTYSTLKVQPAELEDSGVYFCASSQGRLAGEQYFGPGTRLTVT.

The count of this clone is one. The rearrangement links TRBV19 to TRBJ2-5, with TRBD2 matching over 7 bases. From germline, CDR1 is LNHDA and CDR2 SQIVND (reference sequence). The CDR3 loop spans 14 amino acids. V lost 5 bases, J lost 1 base, and 4 bases stayed unmatched. CDR3 protein: CASSAASGQETQYF. CDR3 in DNA: TGTGCCAGTAGTGCCGCTAGCGGCCAAGAGACCCAGTACTTC. Full variable domain (remainder filled in from reference TRBV19 and TRBJ2-5): DGGITQSPKYLFRKEGQNVTLSCEQNLNHDAMYWYRQDPGQGLRLIYYSQIVNDFQKGDIAEGYSVSREKKESFPLTVTSAQKNPTAFYLCASSAASGQETQYFGPGTRLLVL.

The chain recombines TRBV19 with TRBJ2-5; TRBD1 agrees at 7 bases. Germline CDR1 LNHDA, CDR2 SQIVND (reference sequence). J gave up 2 bases and V 5 bases, and 2 bases lay outside the gene matches. The length of the CDR3 is 13 residues. The CDR3 DNA is TGTGCCAGTAGTTCGACAGGGCAAGAGACCCAGTACTTC. It is translated as CASSSTGQETQYF.

The V call is TRBV6-5, the J call TRBJ2-2; D gene ambiguous. CDR1 and CDR2 from the germline V gene are MNHEY and SVGAGI. The CDR3 spans 12 residues. V was shortened by 6 bases and J by 2 bases, with 4 bases between the two germline ends. CDR3: CASRENTGELFF. CDR3 nucleotide sequence: TGTGCCAGCAGAGAAAACACCGGGGAGCTGTTTTTT.

CDR3 sequence: CASSPRELNTEAFF. Written as DNA, the CDR3 is TGTGCCAGCTCACCACGGGAGTTGAACACTGAAGCTTTCTTT. This chain joins TRBV18 and TRBJ1-1; D is ambiguous. The V gene lost 1 base and the J gene lost 0 bases, with 6 bases spanning the gap. This CDR3 is 14 amino acids long. Per the germline V gene, CDR1 is KGHSH and CDR2 is LQKENI.

The chain joins TRBV4-3 to TRBJ1-3, with D possibly matching TRBD1 (5 bases). Trimming took off 0 bases at V and 3 bases at J, with 21 bases between the two ends. The CDR3 consists of 19 residues. Germline loops: CDR1 LGHNA, CDR2 YSLEER. The CDR3 region has the DNA TGCGCCAGCAGCCAAGATAATGGCGGCACAGGCCCTAATGGAAACACCATATATTTT. Amino acids: CASSQDNGGTGPNGNTIYF.

CDR3 protein: CASSDAGTGSSYEQYF. The CDR3 DNA is TGTGCCAGCAGTGATGCCGGGACAGGGAGTTCCTACGAGCAGTACTTC. This sequence joins TRBV2 and TRBJ2-7, with TRBD1 matching 9 bases. The V gene end was trimmed by 3 bases and the J gene end by 1 base; junction bases not matched to a gene: 7. CDR1 is SNHLY, CDR2 FYNNEI, per germline. This CDR3 has 16 residues. Full variable domain (missing parts from reference TRBV2 and TRBJ2-7): EPEVTQTPSHQVTQMGQEVILRCVPISNHLYFYWYRQILGQKVEFLVSFYNNEISEKSEIFDDQFSVERPDGSNFTLKIRSTKLEDSAMYFCASSDAGTGSSYEQYFGPGTRLTVT.

There are a few counts of this clone. CDR3 sequence: CASTRESSGNTIYF. The CDR3 region has the DNA TGTGCCAGCACGCGGGAGAGCTCTGGAAACACCATATATTTT. The chain joins TRBV6-1 to TRBJ1-3; D unclear. Deletions cut 7 bases from V and 0 bases from J, with 10 bases between. CDR1 MNHNS and CDR2 SASEGT come from the germline V gene. CDR3 size: 14 residues.

This clone has a handful of counts. V is TRBV12-5 and J is TRBJ1-5, with D uncertain. Germline loops: CDR1 LGHNT, CDR2 FRNRAP. V dropped 7 bases and J dropped 6 bases, with 10 bases sitting between them. The CDR3 has 12 amino acids. In DNA form, the CDR3 reads TGTGCTAGTGCCCGGGCAAGTCAGCCCCAGCATTTT. It encodes CASARASQPQHF. Together with reference TRBV12-5 and TRBJ1-5, the CDR3 gives the full variable domain: DARVTQTPRHKVTEMGQEVTMRCQPILGHNTVFWYRQTMMQGLELLAYFRNRAPLDDSGMPKDRFSAEMPDATLATLKIQPSEPRDSAVYFCASARASQPQHFGDGTRLSIL.

The genes are TRBV5-1 and TRBJ2-1; D assignment may be TRBD1 or TRBD2 (5 bases each). The CDR3 has 15 residues. Trimming took off 3 bases at V and 3 bases at J, with 13 bases between the two ends. Per germline, CDR1 SGHRS and CDR2 YFSETQ. Written as DNA, the CDR3 is TGCGCCAGCAGCTCGGTGGGGGAGTACTACAATGAGCAGTTCTTC. Encoded protein: CASSSVGEYYNEQFF.

The V gene is TRBV9, the J gene TRBJ1-3; D is uncertain. V lost 4 bases and J lost 0, with 8 bases in between. CDR3 length equals 14 residues. Germline CDR1 and CDR2: SGDLS and YYNGEE. For the CDR3, the DNA is TGTGCCAGCAGCTATGCAACCTCTGGAAACACCATATATTTT. It specifies CASSYATSGNTIYF. Filled out from reference TRBV9 and TRBJ1-3, the complete variable domain reads DSGVTQTPKHLITATGQRVTLRCSPRSGDLSVYWYQQSLDQGLQFLIQYYNGEERAKGNILERFSAQQFPDLHSELNLSSLELGDSALYFCASSYATSGNTIYFGEGSWLTVV.

The chain's CDR3 is CASSPGRTQYF. The CDR3 region has the DNA TGTGCCAGCAGCCCCGGCCGGACGCAGTATTTT. The chain combines TRBV11-2 with TRBJ2-3; unclear D gene. This CDR3 spans 11 amino acids. Germline V gene data show CDR1 as SGHAT and CDR2 as FQNNGV. V lost 5 bases and J 9 bases, leaving 9 bases between the germline ends.

The sample holds one count of this clone. The rearrangement joins TRBV9 to TRBJ2-5; 9 nucleotides match TRBD1. Germline CDR1 and CDR2: SGDLS and YYNGEE. This CDR3 region has 17 residues. The V and J ends lost 3 bases and 5 bases, in that order; junction bases with no gene match: 14. The CDR3 DNA is TGTGCCAGCAGCGCAGGCACAACAGGGGGCGCTTGGGAGACCCAGTACTTC. It translates to CASSAGTTGGAWETQYF. The full variable domain, completed using reference TRBV9 and TRBJ2-5, is DSGVTQTPKHLITATGQRVTLRCSPRSGDLSVYWYQQSLDQGLQFLIQYYNGEERAKGNILERFSAQQFPDLHSELNLSSLELGDSALYFCASSAGTTGGAWETQYFGPGTRLLVL.